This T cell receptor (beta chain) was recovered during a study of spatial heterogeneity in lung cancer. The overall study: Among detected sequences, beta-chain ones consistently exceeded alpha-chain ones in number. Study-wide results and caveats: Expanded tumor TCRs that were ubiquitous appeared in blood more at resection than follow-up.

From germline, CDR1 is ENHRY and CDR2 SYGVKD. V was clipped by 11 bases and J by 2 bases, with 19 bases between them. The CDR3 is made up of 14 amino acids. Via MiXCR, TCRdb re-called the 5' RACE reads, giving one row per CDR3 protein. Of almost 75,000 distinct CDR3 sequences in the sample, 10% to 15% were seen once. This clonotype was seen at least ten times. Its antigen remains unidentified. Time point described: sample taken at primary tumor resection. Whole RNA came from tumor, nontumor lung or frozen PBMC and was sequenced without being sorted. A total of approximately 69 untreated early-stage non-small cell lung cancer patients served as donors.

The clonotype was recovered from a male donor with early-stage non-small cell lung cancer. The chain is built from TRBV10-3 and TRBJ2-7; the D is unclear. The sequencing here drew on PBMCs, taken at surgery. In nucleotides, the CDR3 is TGTGCCTCCAGGTCCGTAACAGACACCTACGAGCAGTACTTC. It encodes CASRSVTDTYEQYF.